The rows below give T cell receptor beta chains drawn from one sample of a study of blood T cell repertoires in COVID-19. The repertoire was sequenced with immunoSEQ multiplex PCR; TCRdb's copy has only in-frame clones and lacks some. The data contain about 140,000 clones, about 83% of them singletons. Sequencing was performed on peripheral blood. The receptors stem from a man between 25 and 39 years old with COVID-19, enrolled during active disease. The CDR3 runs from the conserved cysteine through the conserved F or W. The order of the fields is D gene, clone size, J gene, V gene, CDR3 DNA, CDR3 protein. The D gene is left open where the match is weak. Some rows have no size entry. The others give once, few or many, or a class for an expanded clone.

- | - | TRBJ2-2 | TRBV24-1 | TGTGCCACCAGTGATTTGGTGGGCAGTTACACCGGGGAGCTGTTTTTT | CATSDLVGSYTGELFF
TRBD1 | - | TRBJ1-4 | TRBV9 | TGTGCCAGCAGCGGGGGAGGGACAGGGAACGAAAAACTGTTTTTT | CASSGGGTGNEKLFF
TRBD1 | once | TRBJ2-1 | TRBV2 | TGTGCCAGCAGTGAACAGGGACAGGGTGTGAATGAGCAGTTCTTC | CASSEQGQGVNEQFF
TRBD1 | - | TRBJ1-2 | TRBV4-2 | TGTGCCAGCAGCCAGCCGACAGGGGCGGATAACTATGGCTACACCTTC | CASSQPTGADNYGYTF
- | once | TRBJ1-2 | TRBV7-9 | TGTGCCAGCAGCTCAGTGTATGGCTACACCTTC | CASSSVYGYTF
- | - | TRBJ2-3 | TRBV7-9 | TGTGCCAGCAGCTCACTAGCAATCACAGATACGCAGTATTTT | CASSSLAITDTQYF
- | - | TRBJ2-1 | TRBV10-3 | TGTGCCATCCGCGGGCAGGTCAATGAGCAGTTCTTC | CAIRGQVNEQFF
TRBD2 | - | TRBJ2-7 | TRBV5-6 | TGTGCCAGCAGCATCGGGACTAGCGGGAACTTCGAGCAGTACTTC | CASSIGTSGNFEQYF
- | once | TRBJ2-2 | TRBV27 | TGTGCCTCACGCGCTAGCTGGAACACCGGGGAGCTGTTTTTT | CASRASWNTGELFF
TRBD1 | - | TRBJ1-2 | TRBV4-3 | TGCGCCAGCAGCCAAGGAAGACAGGGGAGTGGCTACACCTTC | CASSQGRQGSGYTF
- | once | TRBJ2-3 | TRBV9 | TGTGCCAGCAGCGTAGACCCTCTCCAGCGGTGGGGCACAGATACGCAGTATTTT | CASSVDPLQRWGTDTQYF
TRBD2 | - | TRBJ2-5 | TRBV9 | TGTGCCAGCAGCGGCGGGACTAGAGGGTCAGAGACCCAGTACTTC | CASSGGTRGSETQYF
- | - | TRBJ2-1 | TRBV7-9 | TGTGCCAGCAGCTTGGGGCCCAACTCCTACAATGAGCAGTTCTTC | CASSLGPNSYNEQFF
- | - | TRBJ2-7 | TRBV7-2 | TGTGCCAGCAGCTTCATCGGTGGGAGCTCCTACGAGCAGTACTTC | CASSFIGGSSYEQYF
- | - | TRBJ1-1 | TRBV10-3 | TGTGCCATCTCTAGAGCCCCGAACACTGAAGCTTTCTTT | CAISRAPNTEAFF
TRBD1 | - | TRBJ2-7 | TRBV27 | TGTGCCAGCAGTCCGGGGACAGGGCCCACCTACGAGCAGTACTTC | CASSPGTGPTYEQYF
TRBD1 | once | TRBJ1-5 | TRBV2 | TGTGCCAGCAGCTCCGACAGGGGGCACGGACAGCCCCAGCATTTT | CASSSDRGHGQPQHF
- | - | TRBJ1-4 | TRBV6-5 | TGTGCCAGCAGTTACTTTTCCGGGGAAAGCGAAAAACTGTTTTTT | CASSYFSGESEKLFF
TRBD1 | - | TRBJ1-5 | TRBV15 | TGTGCCACCAAACAGGGGAGCAATCAGCCCCAGCATTTT | CATKQGSNQPQHF
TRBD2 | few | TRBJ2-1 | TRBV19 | TGTGCCAGTAGTCCCTCCCGACTAGCGGGAGTGTCCAATGAGCAGTTCTTC | CASSPSRLAGVSNEQFF
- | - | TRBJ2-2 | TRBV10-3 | TGTGCCATCAGTGGAGGGATCGCGAACACCGGGGAGCTGTTTTTT | CAISGGIANTGELFF
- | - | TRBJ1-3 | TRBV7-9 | TGTGCCAGCAGCTCAACTCGAGGGGGCTCTGGAAACACCATATATTTT | CASSSTRGGSGNTIYF
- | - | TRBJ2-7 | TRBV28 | TGTGCCAGCAGGGGAGGACAGCGGGGAACCTACGAGCAGTACTTC | CASRGGQRGTYEQYF
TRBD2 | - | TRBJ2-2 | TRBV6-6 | TGTGCCAGCAGTTACTCGGGCGGGAGCGCCGTCGGGGAGCTGTTTTTT | CASSYSGGSAVGELFF
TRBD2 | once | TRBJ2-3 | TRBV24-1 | TGTGCCACCAGTGATCCCCTCGGACTAGCGGGAGATACGCAGTATTTT | CATSDPLGLAGDTQYF
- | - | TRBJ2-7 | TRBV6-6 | TGTGCCAGCAGTTCCCGGGACTTGCATTCCTACGAGCAGTACTTC | CASSSRDLHSYEQYF
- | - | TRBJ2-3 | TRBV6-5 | TGTGCCAGCAAGAGGGAGGTGGATACGCAGTATTTT | CASKREVDTQYF
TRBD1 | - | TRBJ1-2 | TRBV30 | TGTGCCTGGAGCCAGCCCCCGGGACAGGGAGGCTATGGCTACACCTTC | CAWSQPPGQGGYGYTF
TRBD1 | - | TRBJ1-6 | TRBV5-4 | TGTGCCAGCAGCTTGGCCAAGGGACAGCTTAATTCACCCCTCCACTTT | CASSLAKGQLNSPLHF
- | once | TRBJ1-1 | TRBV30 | TGTGCCTGGATTAGACGGTCAGCGGCTGAAGCTTTCTTT | CAWIRRSAAEAFF
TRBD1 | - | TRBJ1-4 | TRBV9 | TGTGCCAGCAGCTCCGGGACAGGGGTGGAAAAACTGTTTTTT | CASSSGTGVEKLFF